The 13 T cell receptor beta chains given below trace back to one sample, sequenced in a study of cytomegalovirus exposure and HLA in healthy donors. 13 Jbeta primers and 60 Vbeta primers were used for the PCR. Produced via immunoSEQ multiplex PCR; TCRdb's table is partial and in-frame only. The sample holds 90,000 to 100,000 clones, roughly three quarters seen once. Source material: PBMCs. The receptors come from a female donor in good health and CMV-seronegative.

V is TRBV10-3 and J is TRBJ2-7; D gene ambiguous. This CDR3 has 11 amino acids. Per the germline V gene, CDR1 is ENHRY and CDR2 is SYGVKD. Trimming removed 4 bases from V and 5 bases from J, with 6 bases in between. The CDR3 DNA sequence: TGTGCCATCAGTGGGCAAGACGAGCAGTACTTC. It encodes CAISGQDEQYF.

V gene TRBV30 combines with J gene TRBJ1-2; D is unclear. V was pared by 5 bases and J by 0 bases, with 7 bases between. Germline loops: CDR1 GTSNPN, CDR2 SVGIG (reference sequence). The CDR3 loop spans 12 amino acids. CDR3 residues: CAWEDTNYGYTF. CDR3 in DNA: TGTGCCTGGGAGGATACTAACTATGGCTACACCTTC.

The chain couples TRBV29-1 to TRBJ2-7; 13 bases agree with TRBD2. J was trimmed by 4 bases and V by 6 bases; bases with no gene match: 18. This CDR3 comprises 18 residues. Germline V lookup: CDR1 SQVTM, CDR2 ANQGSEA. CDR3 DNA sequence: TGCAGCGTATATGGACTAGCGGGAGACACGAACAAACGGTACGAGCAGTACTTC. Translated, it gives CSVYGLAGDTNKRYEQYF.

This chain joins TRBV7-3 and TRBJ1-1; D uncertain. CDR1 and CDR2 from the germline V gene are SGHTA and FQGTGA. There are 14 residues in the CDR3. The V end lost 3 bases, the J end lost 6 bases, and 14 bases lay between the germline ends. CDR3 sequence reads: CASSFSGRLAEAFF. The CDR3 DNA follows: TGTGCCAGCAGCTTCAGCGGCCGACTCGCTGAAGCTTTCTTT.

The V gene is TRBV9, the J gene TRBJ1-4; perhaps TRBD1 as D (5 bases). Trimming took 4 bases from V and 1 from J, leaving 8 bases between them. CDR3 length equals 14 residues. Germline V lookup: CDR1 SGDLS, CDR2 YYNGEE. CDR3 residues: CASSFGQTNEKLFF. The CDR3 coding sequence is TGTGCCAGCAGCTTCGGACAAACTAATGAAAAACTGTTTTTT.

The CDR3 region is CASSSTGGGNTIYF. The CDR3 DNA reads as TGTGCCAGCAGCTCCACAGGGGGTGGAAACACCATATATTTT. The chain employs TRBV9 and TRBJ1-3; TRBD1 agrees at 8 bases. V lost 4 bases to trimming and J lost 3 bases; unmatched junction nucleotides: 3. CDR3 length equals 14 residues. CDR1 SGDLS and CDR2 YYNGEE come from the germline V gene.

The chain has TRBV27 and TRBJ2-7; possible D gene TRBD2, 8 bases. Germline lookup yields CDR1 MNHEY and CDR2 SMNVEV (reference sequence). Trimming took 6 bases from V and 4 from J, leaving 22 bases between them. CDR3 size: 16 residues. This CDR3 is CASSSIAGQNSYEQYF. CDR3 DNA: TGTGCCAGCAGCAGTATAGCGGGACAGAACTCATACGAGCAGTACTTC.

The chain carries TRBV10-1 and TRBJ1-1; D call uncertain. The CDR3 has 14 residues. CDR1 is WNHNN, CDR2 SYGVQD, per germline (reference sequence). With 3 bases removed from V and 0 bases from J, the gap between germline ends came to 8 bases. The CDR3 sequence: CASSDGNMNTEAFF. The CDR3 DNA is TGCGCCAGCAGTGACGGGAACATGAACACTGAAGCTTTCTTT.

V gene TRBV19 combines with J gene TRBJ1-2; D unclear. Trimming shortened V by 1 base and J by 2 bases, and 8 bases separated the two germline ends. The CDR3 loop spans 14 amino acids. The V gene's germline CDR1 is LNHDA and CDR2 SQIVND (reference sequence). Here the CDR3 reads CASSIGATNYGYTF. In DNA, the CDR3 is TGTGCCAGTAGTATAGGGGCCACGAACTATGGCTACACCTTC.

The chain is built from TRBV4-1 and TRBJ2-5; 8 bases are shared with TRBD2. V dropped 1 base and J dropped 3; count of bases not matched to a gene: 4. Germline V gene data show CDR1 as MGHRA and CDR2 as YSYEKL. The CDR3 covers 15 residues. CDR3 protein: CASSQGYSGEETQYF. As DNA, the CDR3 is TGCGCCAGCAGCCAAGGCTATAGCGGGGAAGAGACCCAGTACTTC.

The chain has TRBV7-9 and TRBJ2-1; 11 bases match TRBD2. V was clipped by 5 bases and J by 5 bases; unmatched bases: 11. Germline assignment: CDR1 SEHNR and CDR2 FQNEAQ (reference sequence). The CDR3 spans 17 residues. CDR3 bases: TGTGCCAGCAGCGGGACTAGCGGTAGACACGACGACAATGAGCAGTTCTTC. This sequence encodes CASSGTSGRHDDNEQFF.

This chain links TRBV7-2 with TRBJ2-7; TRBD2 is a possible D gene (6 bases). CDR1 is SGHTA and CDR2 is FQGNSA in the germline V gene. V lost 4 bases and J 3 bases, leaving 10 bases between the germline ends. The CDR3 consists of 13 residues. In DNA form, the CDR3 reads TGTGCCAGCAGCTCGCGGGACCGCTACGAGCAGTACTTC. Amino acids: CASSSRDRYEQYF. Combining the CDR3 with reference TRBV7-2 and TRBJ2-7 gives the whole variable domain GAGVSQSPSNKVTEKGKDVELRCDPISGHTALYWYRQSLGQGLEFLIYFQGNSAPDKSGLPSDRFSAERTGGSVSTLTIQRTQQEDSAVYLCASSSRDRYEQYFGPGTRLTVT.

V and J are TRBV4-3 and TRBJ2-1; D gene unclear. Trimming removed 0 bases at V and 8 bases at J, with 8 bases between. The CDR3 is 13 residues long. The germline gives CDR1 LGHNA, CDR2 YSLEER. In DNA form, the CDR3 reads TGCGCCAGCAGCCAAGATCGCGCCGATGAGCAGTTCTTC. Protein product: CASSQDRADEQFF.